This TCR beta chain was sequenced during a study of OX40 agonist ivuxolimab in advanced cancers. Data came from immunoSEQ multiplex PCR; TCRdb stores just in-frame clones and leaves some out. The table records about 69,000 clones, roughly nine tenths of them present only once. Note on this clone: Its antigen is unknown.

The study, taken as a whole, reports: Relatively little clonal expansion, among the lowest observed, appeared in partial responders at 0.1-3.0 mg/kg.

The input for sequencing was CD4+ or CD8+ T cells sorted from blood, taken in a trial of the OX40 agonist ivuxolimab. The TCR was taken from an adult with an advanced solid tumor such as melanoma, head and neck, liver or kidney cancer.

The CDR3 DNA follows: TGTGCCAGCAGCTCCCGTAGAGGCGGCGCTGGGGCTTTCTTT. Residues: CASSSRRGGAGAFF. The chain has TRBV7-9 and TRBJ1-1; D is unresolved. Germline V gene data show CDR1 as SEHNR and CDR2 as FQNEAQ (reference sequence). V was pared by 4 bases and J by 11 bases, with 20 bases between. The CDR3 is 14 amino acids.